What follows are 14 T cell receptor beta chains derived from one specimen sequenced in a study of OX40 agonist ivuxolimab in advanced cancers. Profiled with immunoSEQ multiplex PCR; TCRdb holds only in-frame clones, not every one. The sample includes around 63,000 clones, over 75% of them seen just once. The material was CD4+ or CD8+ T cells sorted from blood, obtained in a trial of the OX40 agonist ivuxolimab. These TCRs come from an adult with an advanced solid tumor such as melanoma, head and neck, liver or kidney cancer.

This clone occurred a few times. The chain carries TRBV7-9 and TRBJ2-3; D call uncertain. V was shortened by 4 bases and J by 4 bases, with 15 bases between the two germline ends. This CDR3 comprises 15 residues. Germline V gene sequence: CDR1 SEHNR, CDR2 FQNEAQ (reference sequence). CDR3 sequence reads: CASSSKRRHSDTQYF. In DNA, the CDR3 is TGTGCCAGCAGCTCCAAGCGCAGGCACTCAGATACGCAGTATTTT.

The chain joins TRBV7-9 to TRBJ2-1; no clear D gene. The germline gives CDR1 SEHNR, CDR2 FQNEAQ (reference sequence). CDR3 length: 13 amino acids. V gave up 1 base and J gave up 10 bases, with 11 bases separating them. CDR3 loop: CASSLEVSWEQFF. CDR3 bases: TGTGCCAGCAGCTTAGAAGTCTCTTGGGAGCAGTTCTTC. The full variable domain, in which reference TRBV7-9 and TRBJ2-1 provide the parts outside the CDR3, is DTGVSQNPRHKITKRGQNVTFRCDPISEHNRLYWYRQTLGQGPEFLTYFQNEAQLEKSRLLSDRFSAERPKGSFSTLEIQRTEQGDSAMYLCASSLEVSWEQFFGPGTRLTVL.

The CDR3 reads CASSSRGTKAYEQYF. For the CDR3, the DNA is TGTGCCAGCAGCTCTAGGGGAACTAAAGCCTACGAGCAGTACTTC. V gene TRBV7-2 combines with J gene TRBJ2-7, with D possibly being TRBD1 (5 bases). Germline V CDR1 and CDR2: SGHTA, FQGNSA. Trimming stripped 4 bases from V and 2 bases from J, with 15 bases between. This CDR3 comprises 15 residues.

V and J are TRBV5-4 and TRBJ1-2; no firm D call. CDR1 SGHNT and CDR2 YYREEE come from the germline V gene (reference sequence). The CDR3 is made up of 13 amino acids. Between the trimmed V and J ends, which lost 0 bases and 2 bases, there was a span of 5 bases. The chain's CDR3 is CASSLGQNYGYTF. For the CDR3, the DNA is TGTGCCAGCAGCTTGGGGCAGAACTATGGCTACACCTTC.

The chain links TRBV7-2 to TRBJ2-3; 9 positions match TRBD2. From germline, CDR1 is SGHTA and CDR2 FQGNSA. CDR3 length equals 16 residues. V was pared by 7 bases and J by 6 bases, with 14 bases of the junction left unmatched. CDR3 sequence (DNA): TGTGCCAGCACCCTCTCACCGGGACTAGCTCGCGATACGCAGTATTTT. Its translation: CASTLSPGLARDTQYF.

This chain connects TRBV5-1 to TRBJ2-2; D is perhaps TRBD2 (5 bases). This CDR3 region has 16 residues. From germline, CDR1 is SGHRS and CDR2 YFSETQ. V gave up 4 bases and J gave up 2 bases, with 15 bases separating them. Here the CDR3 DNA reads TGCGCCAGCAGCCCAGTCGGGGATGAAAACACCGGGGAGCTGTTTTTT. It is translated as CASSPVGDENTGELFF.

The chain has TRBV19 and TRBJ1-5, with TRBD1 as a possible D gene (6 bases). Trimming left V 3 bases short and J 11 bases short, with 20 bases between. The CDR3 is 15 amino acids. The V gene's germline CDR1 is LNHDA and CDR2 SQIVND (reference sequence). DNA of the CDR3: TGTGCCAGTAGTATCTGGGGGGGGGCCGGAATAGCCCAGCATTTT. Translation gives CASSIWGGAGIAQHF. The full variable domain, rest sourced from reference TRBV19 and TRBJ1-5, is DGGITQSPKYLFRKEGQNVTLSCEQNLNHDAMYWYRQDPGQGLRLIYYSQIVNDFQKGDIAEGYSVSREKKESFPLTVTSAQKNPTAFYLCASSIWGGAGIAQHFGDGTRLSIL.

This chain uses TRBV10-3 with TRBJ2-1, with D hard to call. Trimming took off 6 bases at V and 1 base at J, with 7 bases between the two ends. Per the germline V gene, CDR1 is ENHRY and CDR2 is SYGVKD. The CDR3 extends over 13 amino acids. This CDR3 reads CAIRELSYNEQFF. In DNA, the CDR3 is TGTGCCATCAGAGAACTGTCCTACAATGAGCAGTTCTTC.

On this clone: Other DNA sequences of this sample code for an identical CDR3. The CDR3 nucleotides read TGTGCCAGCAGCCCTTCAGGAGCTAACTATGGCTACACCTTC. Its protein is CASSPSGANYGYTF. This rearrangement joins TRBV27 to TRBJ1-2; D remains unclear. Per germline, CDR1 MNHEY and CDR2 SMNVEV (reference sequence). There are 14 residues in the CDR3. Trimming took off 6 bases at V and 0 bases at J, with 11 bases between the two ends.

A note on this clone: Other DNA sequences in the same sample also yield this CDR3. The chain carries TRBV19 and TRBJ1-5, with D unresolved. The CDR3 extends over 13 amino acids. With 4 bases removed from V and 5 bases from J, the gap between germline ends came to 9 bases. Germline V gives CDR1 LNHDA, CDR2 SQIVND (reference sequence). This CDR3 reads CASSKEKDQPQHF. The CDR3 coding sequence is TGTGCCAGTAGTAAAGAGAAGGATCAGCCCCAGCATTTT.

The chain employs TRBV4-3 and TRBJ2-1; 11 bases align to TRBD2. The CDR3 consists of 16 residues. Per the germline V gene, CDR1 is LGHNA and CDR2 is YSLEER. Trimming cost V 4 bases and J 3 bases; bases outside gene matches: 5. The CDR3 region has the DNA TGCGCCAGCAGCCCCACTAGCGGGAGTATCTACAATGAGCAGTTCTTC. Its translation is CASSPTSGSIYNEQFF.

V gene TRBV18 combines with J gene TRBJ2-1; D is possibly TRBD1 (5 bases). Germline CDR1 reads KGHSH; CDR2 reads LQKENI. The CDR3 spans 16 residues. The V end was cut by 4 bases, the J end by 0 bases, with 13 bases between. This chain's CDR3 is CASSQFGQGSYNEQFF. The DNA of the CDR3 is TGTGCCAGCTCACAATTTGGGCAGGGCTCCTACAATGAGCAGTTCTTC.

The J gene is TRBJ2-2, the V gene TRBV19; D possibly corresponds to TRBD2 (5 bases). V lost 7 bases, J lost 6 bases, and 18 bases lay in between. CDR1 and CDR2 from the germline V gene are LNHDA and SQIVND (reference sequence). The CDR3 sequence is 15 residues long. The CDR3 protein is CASKPNAGGAGELFF. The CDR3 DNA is TGTGCCAGTAAACCCAACGCGGGTGGAGCCGGGGAGCTGTTTTTT.

In nucleotides, the CDR3 is TGTGCCAGCAGCTTGGTTCCGACAGAGCCTCTCGGCTACACCTTC. It codes for CASSLVPTEPLGYTF. The V call is TRBV4-2, the J call TRBJ1-2; a weak D match, TRBD1 (5 bases). The germline gives CDR1 LGHNA, CDR2 YNFKEQ. V lost 5 bases to trimming and J lost 8 bases, with 21 bases between them. The CDR3 loop spans 15 amino acids.